The clone carrying this TCR beta chain was recorded a few times. The CDR3 totals 15 residues. CDR1 and CDR2 (germline): SQVTM, ANQGSEA. Trimming removed 3 bases from V and 2 bases from J; junction bases left unmatched: 4. This sample stems from a study of blood T cell repertoires in COVID-19. Only in-frame clones appear in the TCRdb table, and some are missing; sequencing was by immunoSEQ multiplex PCR. The sample contains roughly 150,000 clones, approximately 82% of which appear only once. This receptor was taken from a woman older than 75 with active or convalescent COVID-19. The material sequenced was peripheral blood. V is TRBV29-1 and J is TRBJ2-3; TRBD2 matches at 11 bases. This CDR3 reads CSVDLAGGNTDTQYF. CDR3 nucleotides: TGCAGCGTTGACCTAGCGGGAGGCAACACAGATACGCAGTATTTT.